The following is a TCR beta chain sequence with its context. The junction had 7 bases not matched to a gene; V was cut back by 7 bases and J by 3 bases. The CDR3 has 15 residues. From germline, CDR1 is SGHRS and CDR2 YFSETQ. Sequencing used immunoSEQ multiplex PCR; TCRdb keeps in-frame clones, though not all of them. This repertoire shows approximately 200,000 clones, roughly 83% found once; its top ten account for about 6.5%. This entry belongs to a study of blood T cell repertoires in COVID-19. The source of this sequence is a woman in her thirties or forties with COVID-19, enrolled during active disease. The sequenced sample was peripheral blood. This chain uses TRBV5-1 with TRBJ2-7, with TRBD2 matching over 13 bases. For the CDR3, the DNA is TGCGCCAGCGCGCGACTAGCGGGGGGACACTACGAGCAGTACTTC. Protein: CASARLAGGHYEQYF.